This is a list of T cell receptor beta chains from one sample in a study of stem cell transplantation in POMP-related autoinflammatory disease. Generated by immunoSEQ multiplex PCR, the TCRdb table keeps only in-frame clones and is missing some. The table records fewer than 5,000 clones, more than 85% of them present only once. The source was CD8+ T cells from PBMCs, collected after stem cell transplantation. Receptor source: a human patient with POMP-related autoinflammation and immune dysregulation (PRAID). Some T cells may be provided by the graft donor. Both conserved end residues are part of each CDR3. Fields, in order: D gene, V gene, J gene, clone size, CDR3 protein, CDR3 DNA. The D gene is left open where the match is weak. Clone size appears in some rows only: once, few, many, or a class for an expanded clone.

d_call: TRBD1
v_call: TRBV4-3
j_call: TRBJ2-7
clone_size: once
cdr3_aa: CASSLIWTGGFDEQYF
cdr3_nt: TGCGCCAGCAGCCTTATTTGGACAGGGGGTTTCGACGAGCAGTACTTC

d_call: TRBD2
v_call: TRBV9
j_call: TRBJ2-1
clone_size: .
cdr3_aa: CASSVGTSGRPSVQFF
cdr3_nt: TGTGCCAGCAGCGTAGGGACTAGCGGGAGGCCCTCGGTGCAGTTCTTC

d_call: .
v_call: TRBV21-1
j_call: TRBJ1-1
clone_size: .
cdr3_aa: CASSKVTDTEAFF
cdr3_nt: TGTGCCAGCAGCAAAGTAACCGACACTGAAGCTTTCTTT

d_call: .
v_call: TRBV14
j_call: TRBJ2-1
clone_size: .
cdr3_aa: CASSQGEGGIYNEQFF
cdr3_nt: TGTGCCAGCAGCCAAGGAGAGGGGGGAATCTACAATGAGCAGTTCTTC

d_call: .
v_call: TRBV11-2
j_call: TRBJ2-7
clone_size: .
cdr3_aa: CASRLTGGYEQYF
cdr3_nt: TGTGCCAGCCGACTAACTGGTGGCTACGAGCAGTACTTC

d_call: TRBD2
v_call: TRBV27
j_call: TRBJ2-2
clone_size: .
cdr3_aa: CASSFVVSTSGHTGELFF
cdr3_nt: TGTGCCAGCAGTTTTGTCGTTTCTACTAGCGGGCACACCGGGGAGCTGTTTTTT

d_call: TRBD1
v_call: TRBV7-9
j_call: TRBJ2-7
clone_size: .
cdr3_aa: CASSEPGQGAYEQYF
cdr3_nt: TGTGCCAGCAGCGAACCGGGACAGGGGGCCTACGAGCAGTACTTC

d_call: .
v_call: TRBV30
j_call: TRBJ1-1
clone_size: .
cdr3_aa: CAWRVVTEAFF
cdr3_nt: TGTGCCTGGCGTGTCGTAACTGAAGCTTTCTTT

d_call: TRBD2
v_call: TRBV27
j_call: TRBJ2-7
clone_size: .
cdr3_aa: CASSLGLAGPSSYEQYF
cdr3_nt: TGTGCCAGCAGCTTGGGACTAGCGGGCCCAAGCTCCTACGAGCAGTACTTC

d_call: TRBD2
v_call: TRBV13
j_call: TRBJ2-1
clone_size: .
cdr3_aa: CASSSRLADHEQFF
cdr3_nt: TGTGCCAGCAGCTCCCGACTAGCGGATCATGAGCAGTTCTTC

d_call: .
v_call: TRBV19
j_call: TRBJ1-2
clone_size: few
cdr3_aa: CASSMGFGNYGYTF
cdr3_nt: TGTGCCAGTAGTATGGGTTTTGGCAACTATGGCTACACCTTC

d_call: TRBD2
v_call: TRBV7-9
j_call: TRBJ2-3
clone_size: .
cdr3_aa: CASSLAGLAGASSTDTQYF
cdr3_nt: TGTGCCAGCAGCTTAGCGGGACTAGCGGGTGCCTCTAGCACAGATACGCAGTATTTT

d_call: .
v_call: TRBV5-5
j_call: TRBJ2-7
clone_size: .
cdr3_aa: CASSFYASTFYEQYF
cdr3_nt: TGTGCCAGCAGCTTTTATGCATCCACCTTCTACGAGCAGTACTTC

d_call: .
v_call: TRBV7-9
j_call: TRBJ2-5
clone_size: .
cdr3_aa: CASSLQETQYF
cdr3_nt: TGTGCCAGCAGCTTACAGGAGACCCAGTACTTC

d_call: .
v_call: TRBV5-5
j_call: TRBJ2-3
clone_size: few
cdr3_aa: CASSWSGSATDTQYF
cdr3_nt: TGTGCCAGCAGCTGGAGCGGGTCTGCCACAGATACGCAGTATTTT

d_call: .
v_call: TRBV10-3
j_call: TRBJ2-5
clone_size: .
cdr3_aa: CAISAYWDNLETQYF
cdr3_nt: TGTGCCATCAGTGCCTACTGGGACAACCTCGAGACCCAGTACTTC

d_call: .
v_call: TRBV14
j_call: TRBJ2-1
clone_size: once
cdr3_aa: CASSPPGPLSSYNEQFF
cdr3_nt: TGTGCCAGCAGCCCGCCGGGACCGTTAAGCTCCTACAATGAGCAGTTCTTC

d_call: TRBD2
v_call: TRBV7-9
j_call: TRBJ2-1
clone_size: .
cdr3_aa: CASSSKLAGYGNEQFF
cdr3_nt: TGTGCCAGCAGCTCAAAACTAGCGGGATACGGCAATGAGCAGTTCTTC

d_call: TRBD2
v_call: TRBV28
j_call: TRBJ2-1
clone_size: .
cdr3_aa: CASSREREAGDEQFF
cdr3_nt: TGTGCCAGCAGTAGGGAGCGGGAGGCCGGGGATGAGCAGTTCTTC

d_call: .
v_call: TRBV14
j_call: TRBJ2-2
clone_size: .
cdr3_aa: CASSQVRPSNTGELFF
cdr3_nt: TGTGCCAGCAGCCAAGTGAGACCCAGCAACACCGGGGAGCTGTTTTTT

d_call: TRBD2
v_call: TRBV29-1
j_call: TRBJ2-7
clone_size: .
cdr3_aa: CSVEGLAGENEQYF
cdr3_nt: TGCAGCGTTGAGGGGCTAGCGGGAGAAAACGAGCAGTACTTC

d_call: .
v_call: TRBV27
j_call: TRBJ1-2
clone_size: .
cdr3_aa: CASSLTTGYGYTF
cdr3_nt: TGTGCCAGCAGTTTAACTACAGGTTATGGCTACACCTTC